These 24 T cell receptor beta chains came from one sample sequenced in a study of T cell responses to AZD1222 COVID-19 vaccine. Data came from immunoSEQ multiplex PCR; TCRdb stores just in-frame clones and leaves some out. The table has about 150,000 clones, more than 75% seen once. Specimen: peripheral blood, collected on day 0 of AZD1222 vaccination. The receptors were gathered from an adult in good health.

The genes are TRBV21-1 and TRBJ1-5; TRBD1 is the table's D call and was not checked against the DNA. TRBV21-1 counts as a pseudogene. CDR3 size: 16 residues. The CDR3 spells CASSTDRSYSNQPQHF. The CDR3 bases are TGTGCCAGCAGCACTGATCGCAGTTATAGCAATCAGCCCCAGCATTTT.

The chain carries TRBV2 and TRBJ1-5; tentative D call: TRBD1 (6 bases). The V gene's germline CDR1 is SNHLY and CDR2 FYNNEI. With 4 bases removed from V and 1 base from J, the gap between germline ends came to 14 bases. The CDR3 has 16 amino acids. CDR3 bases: TGTGCCAGCAGTGGTTACAGGGTAGGGAGCAATCAGCCCCAGCATTTT. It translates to CASSGYRVGSNQPQHF.

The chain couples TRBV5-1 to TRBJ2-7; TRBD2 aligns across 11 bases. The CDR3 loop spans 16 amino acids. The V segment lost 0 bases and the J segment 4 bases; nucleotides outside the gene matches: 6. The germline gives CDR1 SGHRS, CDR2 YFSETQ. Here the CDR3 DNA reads TGCGCCAGCAGCTTGGGCAATAGCGGGGGGGTGTACGAGCAGTACTTC. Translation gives CASSLGNSGGVYEQYF.

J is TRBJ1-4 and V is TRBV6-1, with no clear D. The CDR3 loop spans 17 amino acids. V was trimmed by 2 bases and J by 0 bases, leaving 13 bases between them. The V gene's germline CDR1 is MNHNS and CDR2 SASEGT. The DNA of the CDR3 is TGTGCCAGCAGTGAACGACCCCTGAAGACAACTAATGAAAAACTGTTTTTT. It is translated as CASSERPLKTTNEKLFF.

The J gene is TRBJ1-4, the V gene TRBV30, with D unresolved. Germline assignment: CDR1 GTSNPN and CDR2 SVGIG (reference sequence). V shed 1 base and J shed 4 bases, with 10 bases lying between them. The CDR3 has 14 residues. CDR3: CAWSERRLNEKLFF. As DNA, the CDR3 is TGTGCCTGGAGTGAGCGACGGCTTAATGAAAAACTGTTTTTT. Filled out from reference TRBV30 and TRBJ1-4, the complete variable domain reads SQTIHQWPATLVQPVGSPLSLECTVEGTSNPNLYWYRQAAGRGLQLLFYSVGIGQISSEVPQNLSASRPQDRQFILSSKKLLLSDSGFYLCAWSERRLNEKLFFGSGTQLSVL.

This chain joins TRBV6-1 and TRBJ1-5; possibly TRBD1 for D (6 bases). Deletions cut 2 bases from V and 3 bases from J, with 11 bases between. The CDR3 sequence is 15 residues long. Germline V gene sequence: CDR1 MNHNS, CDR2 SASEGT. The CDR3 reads CASSEQGFNNQPQHF. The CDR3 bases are TGTGCCAGCAGTGAACAGGGGTTCAACAATCAGCCCCAGCATTTT.

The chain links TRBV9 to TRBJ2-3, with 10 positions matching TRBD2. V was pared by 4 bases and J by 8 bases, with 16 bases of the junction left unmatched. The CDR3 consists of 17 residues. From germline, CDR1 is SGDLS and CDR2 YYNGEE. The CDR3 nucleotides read TGTGCCAGCAGCCCCTCGGGTAGCGGGGGGACGCGGGGTACGCAGTATTTT. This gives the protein CASSPSGSGGTRGTQYF. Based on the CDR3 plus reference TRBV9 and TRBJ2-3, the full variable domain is DSGVTQTPKHLITATGQRVTLRCSPRSGDLSVYWYQQSLDQGLQFLIQYYNGEERAKGNILERFSAQQFPDLHSELNLSSLELGDSALYFCASSPSGSGGTRGTQYFGPGTRLTVL.

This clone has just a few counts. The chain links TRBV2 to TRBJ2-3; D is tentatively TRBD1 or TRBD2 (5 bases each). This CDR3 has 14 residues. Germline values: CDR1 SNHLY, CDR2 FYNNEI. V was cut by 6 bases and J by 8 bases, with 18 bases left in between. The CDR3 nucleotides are TGTGCCAGCAGCCCGGTGGGGACCAAATTTACGCAGTATTTT. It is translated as CASSPVGTKFTQYF.

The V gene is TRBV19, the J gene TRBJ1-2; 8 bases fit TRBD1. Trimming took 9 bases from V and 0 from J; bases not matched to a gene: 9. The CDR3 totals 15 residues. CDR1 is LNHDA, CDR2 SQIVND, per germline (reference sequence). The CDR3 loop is CASRPGDRPNYGYTF. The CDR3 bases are TGTGCCAGCCGCCCGGGGGACAGGCCTAACTATGGCTACACCTTC.

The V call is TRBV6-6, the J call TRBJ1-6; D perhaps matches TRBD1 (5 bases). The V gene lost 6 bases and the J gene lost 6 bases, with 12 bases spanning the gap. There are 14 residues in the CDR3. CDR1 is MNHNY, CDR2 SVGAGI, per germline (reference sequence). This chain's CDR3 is CASSQTEPNSPLHF. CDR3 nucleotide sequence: TGTGCCAGCAGCCAGACAGAACCTAATTCACCCCTCCACTTT.

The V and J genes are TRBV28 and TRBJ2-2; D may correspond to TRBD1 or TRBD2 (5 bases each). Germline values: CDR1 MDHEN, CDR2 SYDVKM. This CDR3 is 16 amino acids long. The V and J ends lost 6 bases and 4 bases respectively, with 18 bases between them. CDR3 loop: CASRIQVPRGTGELFF. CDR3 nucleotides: TGTGCCAGCAGGATACAGGTCCCGAGGGGCACCGGGGAGCTGTTTTTT.

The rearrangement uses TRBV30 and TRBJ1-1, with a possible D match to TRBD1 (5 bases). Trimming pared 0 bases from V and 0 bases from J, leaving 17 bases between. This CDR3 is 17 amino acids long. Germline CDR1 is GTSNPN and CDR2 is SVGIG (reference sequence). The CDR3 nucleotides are TGTGCCTGGAGTGTACGAGGGACCGCGGGTATGAACACTGAAGCTTTCTTT. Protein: CAWSVRGTAGMNTEAFF.

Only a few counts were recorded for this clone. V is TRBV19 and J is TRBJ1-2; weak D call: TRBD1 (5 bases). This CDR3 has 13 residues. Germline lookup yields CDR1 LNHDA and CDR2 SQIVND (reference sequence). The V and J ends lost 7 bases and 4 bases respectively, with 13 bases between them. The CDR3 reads CASTRGGGYGYTF. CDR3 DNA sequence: TGTGCCAGTACCCGGGGGGGAGGCTATGGCTACACCTTC.

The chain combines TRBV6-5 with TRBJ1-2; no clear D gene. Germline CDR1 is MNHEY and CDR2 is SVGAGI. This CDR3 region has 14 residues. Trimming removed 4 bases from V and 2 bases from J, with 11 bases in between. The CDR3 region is CASSLSRINYGYTF. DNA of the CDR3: TGTGCCAGCAGTTTATCCAGAATCAACTATGGCTACACCTTC.

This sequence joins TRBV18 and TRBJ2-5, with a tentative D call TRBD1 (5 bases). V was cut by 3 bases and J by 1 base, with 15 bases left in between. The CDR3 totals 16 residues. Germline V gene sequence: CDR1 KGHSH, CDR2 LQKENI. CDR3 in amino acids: CASSPLHGHPQETQYF. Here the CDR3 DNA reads TGTGCCAGCTCACCGCTTCACGGACATCCCCAAGAGACCCAGTACTTC.

DNA for the CDR3: TGTGCCAGTAGCTATGCAGTGGGGTCCAACGATTTCTTT. Protein product: CASSYAVGSNDFF. The chain has TRBV19 and TRBJ1-1; D gene uncertain. The V gene lost 6 bases and the J gene lost 13 bases, with 21 bases spanning the gap. The CDR3 runs 13 residues. The germline gives CDR1 LNHDA, CDR2 SQIVND (reference sequence).

This chain's CDR3 is CASAASGTAGHEQFF. The DNA of the CDR3 is TGTGCCAGCGCGGCTTCCGGGACAGCCGGCCATGAGCAGTTCTTC. V gene TRBV6-5 combines with J gene TRBJ2-1; 7 positions match TRBD1. Germline-derived CDR1 and CDR2 are MNHEY and SVGAGI. The CDR3 contains 15 residues. Trimming took 8 bases from V and 8 from J; bases not matched to a gene: 15.

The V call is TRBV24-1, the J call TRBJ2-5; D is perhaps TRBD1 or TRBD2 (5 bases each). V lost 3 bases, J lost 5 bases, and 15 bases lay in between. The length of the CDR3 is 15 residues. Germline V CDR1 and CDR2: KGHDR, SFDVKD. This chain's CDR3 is CATSDPPGSGETQYF. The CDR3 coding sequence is TGTGCCACCAGTGATCCCCCGGGATCAGGGGAGACCCAGTACTTC.

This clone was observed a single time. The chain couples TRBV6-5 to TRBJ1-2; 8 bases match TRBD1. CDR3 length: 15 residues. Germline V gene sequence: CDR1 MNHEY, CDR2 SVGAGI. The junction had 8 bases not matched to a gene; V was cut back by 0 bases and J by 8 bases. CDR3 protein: CASSYSTQGARGYTF. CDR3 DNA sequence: TGTGCCAGCAGTTACTCGACGCAGGGGGCGCGAGGCTACACCTTC.

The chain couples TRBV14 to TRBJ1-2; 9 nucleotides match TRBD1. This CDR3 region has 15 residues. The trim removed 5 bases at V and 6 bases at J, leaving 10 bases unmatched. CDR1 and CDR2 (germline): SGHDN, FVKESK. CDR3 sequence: CASSEGQGPVDGYTF. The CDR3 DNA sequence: TGTGCCAGCAGCGAGGGACAGGGTCCGGTAGATGGCTACACCTTC.

CDR3 sequence (DNA): TGTGCCAGCAGCTTTTGGGGCAGACAGCCAGGGGAAAAACTGTTTTTT. It encodes CASSFWGRQPGEKLFF. This rearrangement joins TRBV5-8 to TRBJ1-4; perhaps TRBD1 as D (5 bases). V was clipped by 2 bases and J by 8 bases, with 19 bases between them. This CDR3 contains 16 residues. Germline CDR1 SGHTS, CDR2 YDEGEE.

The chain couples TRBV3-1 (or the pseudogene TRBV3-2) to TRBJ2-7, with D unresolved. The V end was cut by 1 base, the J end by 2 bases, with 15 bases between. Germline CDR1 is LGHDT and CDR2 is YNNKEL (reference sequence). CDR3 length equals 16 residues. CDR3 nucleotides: TGTGCCAGCAGCCAAGGACTCACCCGCTACCCCTACGAGCAGTACTTC. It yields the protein CASSQGLTRYPYEQYF.

CDR3 protein: CASSPTGDRSYGYTF. Here the CDR3 DNA reads TGCGCCAGCAGCCCGACCGGAGACAGGTCCTATGGCTACACCTTC. This sequence joins TRBV4-1 and TRBJ1-2, with D perhaps TRBD1 (6 bases). V was clipped by 4 bases and J by 4 bases, with 16 bases between them. This CDR3 is built from 15 residues. CDR1 and CDR2 from the germline V gene are MGHRA and YSYEKL.

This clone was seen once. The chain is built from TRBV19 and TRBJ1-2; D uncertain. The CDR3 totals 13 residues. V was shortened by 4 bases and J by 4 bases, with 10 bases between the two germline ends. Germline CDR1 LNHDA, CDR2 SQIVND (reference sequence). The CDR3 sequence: CASSTHPTYGYTF. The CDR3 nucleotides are TGTGCCAGTAGTACCCATCCAACCTATGGCTACACCTTC. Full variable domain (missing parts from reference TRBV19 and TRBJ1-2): DGGITQSPKYLFRKEGQNVTLSCEQNLNHDAMYWYRQDPGQGLRLIYYSQIVNDFQKGDIAEGYSVSREKKESFPLTVTSAQKNPTAFYLCASSTHPTYGYTFGSGTRLTVV.